The 4 T cell receptor beta chains in this list originate from one sample, sequenced in a study of shared clonotypes between healthy human individuals. Profiled with immunoSEQ multiplex PCR; TCRdb holds only in-frame clones, not every one. The sample holds 2 million to 2.5 million clones, over 85% seen once. Material: naive CD4+ T cells from PBMCs. Subset here: CD45RA+ positively selected. The origin of the receptors is a man aged 18 to 35 in good health. Some clones in this sample may be carry-over from other donors' samples.

V is TRBV28 and J is TRBJ2-7; no clear D. Germline V gene lookup returns CDR1 MDHEN and CDR2 SYDVKM. V lost 7 bases and J 2 bases, leaving 12 bases between the germline ends. The CDR3 length is 13 residues. CDR3 sequence reads: CASMAVAPYEQYF. In DNA, the CDR3 is TGTGCCAGCATGGCAGTCGCCCCCTACGAGCAGTACTTC.

This clone was seen only once. The chain joins TRBV7-6 to TRBJ2-5; 10 bases fit TRBD2. After removal of 1 base from V and 5 bases from J, the junction contained 7 bases not matched to a gene. The CDR3 is made up of 16 amino acids. Per the germline V gene, CDR1 is SGHVS and CDR2 is FNYEAQ. The CDR3 bases are TGTGCCAGCAGCTTAGGAGCGGGAGGGCCGGGGGAGACCCAGTACTTC. The encoded protein is CASSLGAGGPGETQYF.

This clone was found once. This rearrangement joins TRBV21-1 to TRBJ2-1; no DNA check was done on the table's D call, TRBD2. TRBV21-1 represents a pseudogene. CDR3 size: 17 residues. The CDR3 loop is CASSKSLGVAHMDEQFF. The CDR3 DNA reads as TGTGCCAGCAGCAAATCCCTCGGAGTAGCGCATATGGATGAGCAGTTCTTC.

The chain is built from TRBV28 and TRBJ2-2; 9 bases fit TRBD2. Trimming removed 2 bases from V and 7 bases from J; junction bases left unmatched: 17. This CDR3 has 19 residues. The germline gives CDR1 MDHEN, CDR2 SYDVKM. In DNA form, the CDR3 reads TGTGCCAGCAGTTTAGGGAATCGTGGTCGCGGGAGGGGTATCGGGGAGCTGTTTTTT. This sequence encodes CASSLGNRGRGRGIGELFF. Looking up the rest from reference TRBV28 and TRBJ2-2 gives the full variable domain: DVKVTQSSRYLVKRTGEKVFLECVQDMDHENMFWYRQDPGLGLRLIYFSYDVKMKEKGDIPEGYSVSREKKERFSLILESASTNQTSMYLCASSLGNRGRGRGIGELFFGEGSRLTVL.